This T cell receptor (beta chain) was captured by sequencing in a study of T-cell reconstitution after alpha-beta-depleted transplantation in children. Study-wide results and caveats: Reported findings indicate that, about two months after transplant, alpha-beta T cells came from several hundred expanded clones, which were derived from non-depleted graft cells. It was newly produced T cells that mostly accounted for T-cell counts and diversity one year after transplant. High day-60 TCRbeta diversity in some patients came from surviving recipient T cells and thymic progenitors.

This clonotype has a handful of counts. Its matching antigen is unknown. The CDR3 has 16 residues. V was pared by 8 bases and J by 3 bases, with 19 bases between. The germline V gene encodes CDR1 MRHNA and CDR2 SNTAGT. Unique molecular identifiers were used to barcode this TCRbeta library. MiXCR, applied by TCRdb to the PCR reads, yields one record per CDR3 protein. The repertoire holds about 830,000 distinct CDR3 sequences, roughly 15% seen once, with about 4.6% in the top ten. The rearrangement joins TRBV6-4 to TRBJ2-2; weak D call: TRBD2 (5 bases). The sample consisted of PBMCs, mostly from graft donor cells, taken 360 days after TCRalphabeta/CD19-depleted stem cell transplant. This TCR came from a male patient between 5 and 17 years old who had a stem cell transplant for acute lymphoblastic leukemia, so the T cells may come from the graft donor. This chain's CDR3 is CASHPYPGMDTGELFF. The DNA of the CDR3 is TGTGCCAGCCATCCTTACCCGGGGATGGACACCGGGGAGCTGTTTTTT.